The rows below give T cell receptor beta chains drawn from one sample of a study of blood T cell repertoires in COVID-19. Sequenced by immunoSEQ multiplex PCR; TCRdb stores in-frame clones only, minus some. The repertoire consists of fewer than 90,000 clones, with 65% to 85% occurring once and the leading ten covering approximately 6%. Sample: peripheral blood. The receptors here all came from a man aged 70 or older with COVID-19, enrolled during active disease. Each CDR3 is given with its conserved first and last residue. Fields, in order: V gene, CDR3 length, D gene, J gene, clone size, CDR3 DNA, CDR3 protein. The D gene is left open where the match is weak. The size field is filled for only some rows; it gives once, few, many or a size class.

>TRBV6-2/TRBV6-3|18|-|TRBJ1-6|few
TGTGCCAGCAGCAAACCCTTACAGGGAAGCTCCTATAATTCACCCCTCCACTTT
CASSKPLQGSSYNSPLHF
>TRBV7-2|14|-|TRBJ2-7|-
TGTGCCAGCAGCTTATCCCACAGATCCTACGAGCAGTACTTC
CASSLSHRSYEQYF
>TRBV5-1|14|TRBD2|TRBJ2-5|-
TGCGCCAGCACCACTAGCGGGGGGGCGGAGACCCAGTACTTC
CASTTSGGAETQYF
>TRBV27|15|-|TRBJ1-6|once
TGTGCCAGCCGCCCCATGGGGCAGGGGACTTCACCCCTCCACTTT
CASRPMGQGTSPLHF
>TRBV3-1/TRBV3-2|13|TRBD2|TRBJ2-5|-
TGTGCCAGCAGTAGCGGGCAGAAAGAGACCCAGTACTTC
CASSSGQKETQYF
>TRBV7-9|16|TRBD2|TRBJ2-1|-
TGTGCCAGCAGCTTCCCCATGGCGGGAGTTGCCCTAATGCAGTTCTTC
CASSFPMAGVALMQFF
>TRBV28|14|-|TRBJ1-3|-
TGTGCCAGCAGTTTCGGGGGGGCAGGAGACACCATATATTTT
CASSFGGAGDTIYF
>TRBV7-2|19|TRBD2|TRBJ2-3|-
TGTGCCAGCAGCTTAAGGGGGAAATTAGCGGGGAGTAGCACAGATACGCAGTATTTT
CASSLRGKLAGSSTDTQYF
>TRBV3-1/TRBV3-2|15|-|TRBJ1-1|-
TGTGCCAGCAGCCAAGCTACAGGGAGAGGGTCTGAAGCTTTCTTT
CASSQATGRGSEAFF
>TRBV5-4|16|TRBD1|TRBJ1-2|few
TGTGCCAGCAGCTTATGGACAGGGGGCGAAGACTATGGCTACACCTTC
CASSLWTGGEDYGYTF
>TRBV6-5|13|TRBD1|TRBJ1-1|-
TGTGCCGTAAACAGGGGCCCGAACACTGAAGCTTTCTTT
CAVNRGPNTEAFF
>TRBV7-2|14|TRBD2|TRBJ2-3|-
TGTGCCAGCAGCGCCGGGACTAGCGGGGCTACGCAGTATTTT
CASSAGTSGATQYF
>TRBV24-1|15|-|TRBJ2-3|-
TGTGCCACCAGTGATTCAGTCATCAGAACAGATACGCAGTATTTT
CATSDSVIRTDTQYF
>TRBV28|13|-|TRBJ2-7|-
TGTGCCCTCGGGAGTCCCCACTCCTACGAGCAGTACTTC
CALGSPHSYEQYF
>TRBV11-2|16|TRBD2|TRBJ2-1|-
TGTGCCAGCAGCTTGCCCGGGACTAGCGGACGCAATGAGCAGTTCTTC
CASSLPGTSGRNEQFF
>TRBV20-1|14|TRBD1|TRBJ1-1|-
TGCAGTGCTAGTTTAGGGGGCCCCACCACTGAAGCTTTCTTT
CSASLGGPTTEAFF
>TRBV14|12|TRBD1|TRBJ1-1|-
TGTGCCAGCAGCCCAGGGACAGGGGGAGCTTTCTTT
CASSPGTGGAFF
>TRBV7-2|14|TRBD2|TRBJ2-1|-
TGTGCGTATTCGGGGCGGGAGGGCCCTGGGGAGCAGTTCTTC
CAYSGREGPGEQFF
>TRBV6-6|14|-|TRBJ1-5|once
TGTGCCAGCAGCTATCGGGGGGATGTCAATCCCCAGCATTTT
CASSYRGDVNPQHF
>TRBV6-4|12|-|TRBJ1-1|-
TGTGCCAGCAGTGACCGAAACGGTGGAGCTTTCTTT
CASSDRNGGAFF
>TRBV6-2/TRBV6-3|15|TRBD2|TRBJ2-1|-
TGTGCCAGCAGTTTAGCGGGAGTGATCTACAATGAGCAGTTCTTC
CASSLAGVIYNEQFF
>TRBV19|13|-|TRBJ1-1|-
TGTGCCAGTAGTATAGGGGCTTGGACTGAAGCTTTCTTT
CASSIGAWTEAFF
>TRBV7-6|15|TRBD1|TRBJ1-5|-
TGTGCCAGCAGACCTATCGACAGGGAGGATCAGCCCCAGCATTTT
CASRPIDREDQPQHF
>TRBV28|15|TRBD2|TRBJ2-7|-
TGTGCCAGCTCTATTACTAGCGGGATTGTCTACGAGCAGTACTTC
CASSITSGIVYEQYF
>TRBV6-2/TRBV6-3|12|-|TRBJ2-1|-
TGTGCCAGCAGTCTAAACCTCAATGAGCAGTTCTTC
CASSLNLNEQFF
>TRBV5-4|15|TRBD2|TRBJ2-7|-
TGTGCCAGCAGCCCGGGACTAGCGGGATCCTACGAGCAGTACTTC
CASSPGLAGSYEQYF
>TRBV2|14|-|TRBJ2-2|-
TGTGCCAGCAGTGAGCGGTGGAACACCGGGGAGCTGTTTTTT
CASSERWNTGELFF
>TRBV7-2|15|TRBD1|TRBJ1-1|-
TGTGCCAGCAGTCCTCAAAAAGGGGGCGTCACTGAAGCTTTCTTT
CASSPQKGGVTEAFF
>TRBV6-6|14|-|TRBJ1-5|few
TGTGCCAGCAGTTACTCAGGGGGAAAGCAGCCCCAGCATTTT
CASSYSGGKQPQHF
>TRBV28|17|-|TRBJ1-6|few
TGTGCCAGCAGTTACGGAGGTACGGGATCCTATAATTCACCCCTCCACTTT
CASSYGGTGSYNSPLHF
>TRBV2|13|TRBD1|TRBJ2-5|few
TGTGCCAGCAGTTGGGACAGTCAAGAGACCCAGTACTTC
CASSWDSQETQYF
>TRBV30|15|-|TRBJ2-6|-
TGTGCCTGGAATCCAGGGGTTTCTGGGGCCAACGTCCTGACTTTC
CAWNPGVSGANVLTF
>TRBV18|15|-|TRBJ2-3|-
TGTGCCAGCTCACCAGGCTTGGAGCGTACAGATACGCAGTATTTT
CASSPGLERTDTQYF
>TRBV7-9|15|TRBD1|TRBJ1-5|-
TGTGCCAGCAGCTTGACAGGGGGAGGAAATCAGCCCCAGCATTTT
CASSLTGGGNQPQHF
>TRBV4-1|14|-|TRBJ2-3|-
TGCGCCAGCAGCCAAGATCAGGGCCCCTATACGCAGTATTTT
CASSQDQGPYTQYF
>TRBV7-2|14|-|TRBJ2-3|-
TGTGCCAGCAGCTTGGCACCCAGCACAGATACGCAGTATTTT
CASSLAPSTDTQYF
>TRBV11-3|13|-|TRBJ1-1|-
TGTGCCAGCAGCCCCCGCAGGGAGGCTGAAGCTTTCTTT
CASSPRREAEAFF
>TRBV24-1|17|TRBD1|TRBJ2-3|-
TGTGCCACCAGTGGGACCGGGACAGGGGCCGGGACAGATACGCAGTATTTT
CATSGTGTGAGTDTQYF
>TRBV7-2|15|TRBD1|TRBJ1-5|-
TGTGCCAGCAGCGGGACAGGGACGGGTGGTCAGCCCCAGCATTTT
CASSGTGTGGQPQHF
>TRBV7-9|15|TRBD2|TRBJ2-1|-
TGTGCCAGCAGCCCCCCTGGGGCGGGAGATTATGAGCAGTTCTTC
CASSPPGAGDYEQFF
>TRBV6-2/TRBV6-3|16|TRBD2|TRBJ2-1|-
TGTGCCAGCAGTTATTTCCTAGCGGGAGTGGGAAATGAGCAGTTCTTC
CASSYFLAGVGNEQFF
>TRBV12-3/TRBV12-4|12|-|TRBJ1-2|-
TGTGCCAGCAGTCCCGACTACTATGGCTACACCTTC
CASSPDYYGYTF
>TRBV5-1|15|TRBD1|TRBJ2-6|-
TGCGCCAGCACCCAGGGGGCTGCTGGGGCCAACGTCCTGACTTTC
CASTQGAAGANVLTF
>TRBV5-1|17|TRBD2|TRBJ2-2|-
TGCGCCAGCAGCTTGTCAAGCGGGGGGGCGAGGACCGGGGAGCTGTTTTTT
CASSLSSGGARTGELFF
>TRBV11-2|14|-|TRBJ2-2|few
TGTGCCAGCAGCTGGGCGCGGACAGCCGGGGAGCTGTTTTTT
CASSWARTAGELFF
>TRBV7-2|13|-|TRBJ2-1|-
TGTGCCAGCAGCTTAGTCAGGGACAATGAGCAGTTCTTC
CASSLVRDNEQFF